This entry lists 9 T cell receptor beta chains sequenced from one sample in a study of T cells in women clearing cervical HPV infection. Measured with immunoSEQ multiplex PCR; TCRdb has only the in-frame clones, and not every one. This repertoire includes tens of thousands of clones. Material for sequencing was blood buffy coat. The receptors come from a woman between 18 and 70 years old with a cervical HPV16 infection that either progressed to CIN3+ or cleared (not recorded which).

In regard to this clone: The CDR3 goes on 3 residues after the read ends, and that part is filled in from the germline J gene. The chain recombines TRBV11-2 with TRBJ2-7; D is uncertain. The CDR3 consists of 15 residues. Germline CDR1 is SGHAT and CDR2 is FQNNGV. The ends were cut back, 1 base at V and 0 bases at J, with 10 bases in the middle. CDR3 residues: CASSLGYLFSYEQYF. The CDR3 DNA, read in part, is TGTGCCAGCAGCTTAGGCTACCTATTCTCCTACGAG.

Regarding this clone: The read terminates 3 residues before the CDR3 end, so the remaining end is supplied by the germline J gene. This rearrangement joins TRBV19 to TRBJ1-5; 7 bases align to TRBD1. This CDR3 has 16 amino acids. V was clipped by 6 bases and J by 3 bases; unmatched bases: 11. Germline V CDR1 and CDR2: LNHDA, SQIVND (reference sequence). CDR3: CASSADRARFNQPQHF. The sequenced part of the CDR3 DNA is TGTGCCAGTAGCGCCGACAGGGCCCGGTTCAATCAGCCC.

As concerns this clone: Read data end 3 residues before the CDR3 end; the end is taken from the germline J gene. The chain recombines TRBV11-2 with TRBJ1-1; D might be TRBD1 (6 bases). CDR1 is SGHAT, CDR2 FQNNGV, per germline. The CDR3 is 14 amino acids. Between the trimmed V and J ends, which lost 1 base and 4 bases, there was a span of 10 bases. The sequenced CDR3 bases are TGTGCCAGCAGCTTAGCAGGGGTGGGCACTGAA. Its protein is CASSLAGVGTE. The whole CDR3 sequence reads CASSLAGVGTEAFF.

To note about this clone: The CDR3 is cut off 3 residues early in the read; its end comes from the germline J gene. V and J are TRBV20-1 and TRBJ2-5; TRBD2 matches at 14 bases. Per the germline V gene, CDR1 is DFQATT and CDR2 is SNEGSKA (reference sequence). Germline trimming cut 6 bases from V and 5 bases from J; bases unmatched to any gene: 11. This CDR3 has 16 amino acids. CDR3 DNA, as far as it was read: TGCAGTGCCAACCCTGGACTAGCGGGGGGTTTGGAGACC. It translates to CSANPGLAGGLET. The CDR3, in full, reads CSANPGLAGGLETQYF.

Turning to this clone: The CDR3 end is not reached by the read, which stops 3 residues before it; the germline J gene fills it in. The chain recombines TRBV29-1 with TRBJ1-5; 7 nucleotides match TRBD1. The ends lost 7 bases at V and 6 bases at J; junction bases unmatched: 9. This CDR3 is 13 amino acids long. Germline lookup yields CDR1 SQVTM and CDR2 ANQGSEA. CDR3 DNA, as far as it was read: TGCAGCGGTACTCAGGGGGTTAGTCAGCCC. This gives the protein CSGTQGVSQP. The whole CDR3 protein reads CSGTQGVSQPQHF.

A note on this clone: The CDR3 end falls 3 residues outside the read, so it is completed with the germline J gene. J is TRBJ1-3 and V is TRBV5-1; 10 bases fit TRBD1. Trimming at V came to 0 bases and at J to 7 bases, leaving 4 bases not matched to a gene. The CDR3 is made up of 15 amino acids. CDR1 is SGHRS and CDR2 is YFSETQ in the germline V gene. The covered CDR3 bases are TGCGCCAGCAGCTTGGGGACAGGGGGTGTCAACACC. Translation gives CASSLGTGGVNT. The complete CDR3 reads CASSLGTGGVNTIYF.

Points on this clone: The read stops 3 residues short of the end of the CDR3; the missing end is completed from the germline J gene. The chain combines TRBV5-5 with TRBJ2-2, with D perhaps matching TRBD2 (6 bases). The germline CDR1 and CDR2 sequences are SGHKS and YYEKEE (reference sequence). The CDR3 is 12 residues long. Incomplete CDR3 DNA: TGTGCCAGCAGCTTGGGGGGGGAGAAG. Its protein product is CASSLGGEK. The full-length CDR3 reads as CASSLGGEKLFF.

With regard to this clone: The read terminates 3 residues ahead of where the CDR3 ends, so the germline J gene completes it. The chain couples TRBV20-1 to TRBJ2-7, with a tentative D call TRBD1 (6 bases). The CDR3 loop spans 11 amino acids. Trimming pared 4 bases from V and 5 bases from J, leaving 9 bases between. CDR1 DFQATT and CDR2 SNEGSKA come from the germline V gene (reference sequence). The CDR3 DNA, read in part, is TGCAGTGCTAACAGGGTACACGAG. Residues: CSANRVHE. The CDR3 in full is CSANRVHEQYF.

Concerning this clone itself: The CDR3 is cut off 3 residues early in the read; its end comes from the germline J gene. The chain recombines TRBV19 with TRBJ2-1, with 7 positions matching TRBD2. Trimming took 3 bases from V and 8 from J; bases not matched to a gene: 10. The CDR3 totals 15 residues. The V gene's germline CDR1 is LNHDA and CDR2 SQIVND (reference sequence). CDR3 protein: CASSIGTTPGDEQFF. The sequenced CDR3 bases are TGTGCCAGTAGTATCGGGACTACCCCCGGGGATGAG.